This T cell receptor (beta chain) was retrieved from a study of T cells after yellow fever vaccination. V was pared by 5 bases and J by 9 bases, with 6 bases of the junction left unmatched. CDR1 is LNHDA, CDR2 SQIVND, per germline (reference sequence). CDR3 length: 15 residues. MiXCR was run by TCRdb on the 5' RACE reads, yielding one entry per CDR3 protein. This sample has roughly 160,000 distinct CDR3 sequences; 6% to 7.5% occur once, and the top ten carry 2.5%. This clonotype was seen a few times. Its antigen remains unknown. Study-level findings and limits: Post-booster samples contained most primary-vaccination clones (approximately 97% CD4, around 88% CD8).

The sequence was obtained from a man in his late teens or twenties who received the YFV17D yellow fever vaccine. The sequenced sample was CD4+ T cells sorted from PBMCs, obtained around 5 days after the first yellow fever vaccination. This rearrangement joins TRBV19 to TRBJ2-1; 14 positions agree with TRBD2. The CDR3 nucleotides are TGTGCCAGTAGTGCGCCGGGACTAGCGGGGGCTGAGCAGTTCTTC. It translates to CASSAPGLAGAEQFF. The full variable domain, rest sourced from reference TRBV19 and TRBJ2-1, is DGGITQSPKYLFRKEGQNVTLSCEQNLNHDAMYWYRQDPGQGLRLIYYSQIVNDFQKGDIAEGYSVSREKKESFPLTVTSAQKNPTAFYLCASSAPGLAGAEQFFGPGTRLTVL.